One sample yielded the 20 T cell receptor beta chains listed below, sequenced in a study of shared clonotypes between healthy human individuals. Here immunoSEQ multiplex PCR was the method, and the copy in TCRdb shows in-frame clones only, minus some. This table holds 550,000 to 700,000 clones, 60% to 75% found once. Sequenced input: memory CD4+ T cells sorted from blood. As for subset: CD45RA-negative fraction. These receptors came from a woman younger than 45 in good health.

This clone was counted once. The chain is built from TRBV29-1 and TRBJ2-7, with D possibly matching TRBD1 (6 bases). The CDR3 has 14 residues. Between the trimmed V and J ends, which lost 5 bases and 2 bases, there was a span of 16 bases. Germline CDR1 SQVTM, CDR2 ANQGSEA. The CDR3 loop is CSVIIPGHTYEQYF. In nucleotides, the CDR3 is TGCAGCGTTATCATACCGGGACACACCTACGAGCAGTACTTC.

This CDR3 reads CASSIRGRASGANVLTF. DNA of the CDR3: TGTGCCAGTAGTATCAGGGGAAGAGCCTCTGGGGCCAACGTCCTGACTTTC. The genes are TRBV19 and TRBJ2-6; D is perhaps TRBD1 (6 bases). Trimming took 3 bases from V and 0 from J, leaving 12 bases between them. The CDR3 length is 17 residues. Germline CDR1 LNHDA, CDR2 SQIVND (reference sequence).

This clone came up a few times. As DNA, the CDR3 is TGTGCCATCAGTGCCGGGAGTCCAGATACGCAGTATTTT. As protein: CAISAGSPDTQYF. This chain joins TRBV10-3 and TRBJ2-3, with a possible D match to TRBD2 (6 bases). Germline V CDR1 and CDR2: ENHRY, SYGVKD. The ends were cut back, 4 bases at V and 4 bases at J, with 9 bases in the middle. This CDR3 has 13 residues.

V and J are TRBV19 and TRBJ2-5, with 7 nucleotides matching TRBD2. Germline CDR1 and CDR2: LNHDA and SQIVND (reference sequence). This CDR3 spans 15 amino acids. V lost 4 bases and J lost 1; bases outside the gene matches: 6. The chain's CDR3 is CASSTSAGFQETQYF. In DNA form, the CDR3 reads TGTGCCAGTAGTACCTCAGCGGGGTTCCAAGAGACCCAGTACTTC.

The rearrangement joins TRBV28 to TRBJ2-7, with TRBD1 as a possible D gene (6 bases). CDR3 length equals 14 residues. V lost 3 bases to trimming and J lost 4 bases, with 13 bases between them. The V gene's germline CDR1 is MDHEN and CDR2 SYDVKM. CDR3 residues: CASSFLDRGYEQYF. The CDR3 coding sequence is TGTGCCAGCAGTTTTTTGGACAGAGGATACGAGCAGTACTTC.

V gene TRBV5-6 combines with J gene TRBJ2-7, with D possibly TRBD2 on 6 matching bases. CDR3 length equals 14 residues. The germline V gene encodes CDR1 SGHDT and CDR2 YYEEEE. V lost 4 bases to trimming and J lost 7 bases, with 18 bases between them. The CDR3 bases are TGTGCCAGCAGCCCCGGCGGGGCGGCGTGGGAGCAGTACTTC. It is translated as CASSPGGAAWEQYF.

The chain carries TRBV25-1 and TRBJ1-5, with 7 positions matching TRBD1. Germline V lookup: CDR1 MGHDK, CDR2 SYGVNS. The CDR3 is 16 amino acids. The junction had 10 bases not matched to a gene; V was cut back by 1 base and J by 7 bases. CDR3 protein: CASSECEEGARQPQHF. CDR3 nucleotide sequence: TGTGCCAGCAGTGAATGTGAGGAGGGGGCACGACAGCCCCAGCATTTT.

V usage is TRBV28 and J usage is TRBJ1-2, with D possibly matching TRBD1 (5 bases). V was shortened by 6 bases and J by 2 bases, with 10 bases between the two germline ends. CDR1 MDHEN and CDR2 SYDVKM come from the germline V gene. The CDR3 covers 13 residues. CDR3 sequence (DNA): TGTGCCAGCAGAACGCCAGGGAACTATGGCTACACCTTC. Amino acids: CASRTPGNYGYTF.

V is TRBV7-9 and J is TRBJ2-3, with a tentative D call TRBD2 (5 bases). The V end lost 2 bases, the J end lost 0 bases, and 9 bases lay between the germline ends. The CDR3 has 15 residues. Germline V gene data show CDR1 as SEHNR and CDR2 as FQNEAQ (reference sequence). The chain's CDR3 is CASSLLAASTDTQYF. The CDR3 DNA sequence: TGTGCCAGCAGCTTACTAGCAGCTAGCACAGATACGCAGTATTTT.

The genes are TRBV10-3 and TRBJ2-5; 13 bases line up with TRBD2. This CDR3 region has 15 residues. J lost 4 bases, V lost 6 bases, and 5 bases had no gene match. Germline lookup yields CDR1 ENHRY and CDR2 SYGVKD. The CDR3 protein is CAISRTSGSRETQYF. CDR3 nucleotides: TGTGCCATCAGCCGGACTAGCGGGAGTCGAGAGACCCAGTACTTC.

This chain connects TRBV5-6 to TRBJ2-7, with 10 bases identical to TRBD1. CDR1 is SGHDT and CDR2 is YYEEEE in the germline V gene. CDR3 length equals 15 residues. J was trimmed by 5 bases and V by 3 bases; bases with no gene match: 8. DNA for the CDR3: TGTGCCAGCAGCTCCTACAGACAGGGGGCGGACGAGCAGTACTTC. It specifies CASSSYRQGADEQYF.

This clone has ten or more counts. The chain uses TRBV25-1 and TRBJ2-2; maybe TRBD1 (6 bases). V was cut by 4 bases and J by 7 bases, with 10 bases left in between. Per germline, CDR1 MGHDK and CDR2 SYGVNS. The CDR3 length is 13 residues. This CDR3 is CASSGWGHGELFF. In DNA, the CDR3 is TGTGCCAGCAGTGGGTGGGGGCACGGGGAGCTGTTTTTT.

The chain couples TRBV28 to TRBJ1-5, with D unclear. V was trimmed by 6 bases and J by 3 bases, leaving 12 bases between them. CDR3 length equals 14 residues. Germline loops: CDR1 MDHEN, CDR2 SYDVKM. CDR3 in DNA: TGTGCCAGCAGGGACCGGGTCCTCAATCAGCCCCAGCATTTT. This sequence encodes CASRDRVLNQPQHF.

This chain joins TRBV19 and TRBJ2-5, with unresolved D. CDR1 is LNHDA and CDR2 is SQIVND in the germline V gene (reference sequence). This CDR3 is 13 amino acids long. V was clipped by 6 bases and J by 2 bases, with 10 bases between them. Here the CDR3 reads CASRNNRQETQYF. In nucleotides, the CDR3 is TGTGCCAGTAGAAACAACAGACAAGAGACCCAGTACTTC.

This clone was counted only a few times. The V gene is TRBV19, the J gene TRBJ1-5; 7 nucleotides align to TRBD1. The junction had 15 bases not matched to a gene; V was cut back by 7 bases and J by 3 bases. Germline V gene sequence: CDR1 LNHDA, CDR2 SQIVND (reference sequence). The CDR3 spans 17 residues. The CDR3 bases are TGTGCCAGTAAGGCGGGGTATAGGGGGCAGGTCAATCAGCCCCAGCATTTT. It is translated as CASKAGYRGQVNQPQHF.

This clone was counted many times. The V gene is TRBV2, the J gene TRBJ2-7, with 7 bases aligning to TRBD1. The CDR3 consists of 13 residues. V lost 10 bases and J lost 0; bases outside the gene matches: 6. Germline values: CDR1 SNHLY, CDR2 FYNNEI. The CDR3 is CATTGADSYEQYF. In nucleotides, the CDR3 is TGTGCCACAACAGGGGCGGACTCCTACGAGCAGTACTTC. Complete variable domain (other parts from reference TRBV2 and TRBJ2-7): EPEVTQTPSHQVTQMGQEVILRCVPISNHLYFYWYRQILGQKVEFLVSFYNNEISEKSEIFDDQFSVERPDGSNFTLKIRSTKLEDSAMYFCATTGADSYEQYFGPGTRLTVT.

The CDR3 protein is CASSPQGGVNTEAFF. The CDR3 coding sequence is TGTGCCAGCAGCCCCCAGGGGGGGGTCAACACTGAAGCTTTCTTT. The chain uses TRBV11-2 and TRBJ1-1; the match to TRBD1 covers 7 bases. J gave up 2 bases and V 5 bases, and 8 bases lay outside the gene matches. CDR3 size: 15 residues. Germline V lookup: CDR1 SGHAT, CDR2 FQNNGV.

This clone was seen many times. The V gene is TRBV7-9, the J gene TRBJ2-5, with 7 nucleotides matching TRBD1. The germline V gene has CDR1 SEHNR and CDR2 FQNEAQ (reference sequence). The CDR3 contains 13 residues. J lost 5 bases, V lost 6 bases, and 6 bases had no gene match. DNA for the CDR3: TGTGCCAGCAGGGAACAGGGGCCGGAGACCCAGTACTTC. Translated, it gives CASREQGPETQYF.

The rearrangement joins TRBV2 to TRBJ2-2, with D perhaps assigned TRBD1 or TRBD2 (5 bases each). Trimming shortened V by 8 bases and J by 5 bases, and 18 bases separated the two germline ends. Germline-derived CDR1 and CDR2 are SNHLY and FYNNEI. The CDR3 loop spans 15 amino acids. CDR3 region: CASRRGDYQTGELFF. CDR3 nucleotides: TGTGCCAGCCGAAGGGGAGACTACCAAACCGGGGAGCTGTTTTTT.

As DNA, the CDR3 is TGTGCCACCTCACCGGGACTAGCGGGAGCGGGAGAGCAGTTCTTC. Amino acid sequence: CATSPGLAGAGEQFF. V usage is TRBV28 and J usage is TRBJ2-1; 14 positions agree with TRBD2. The trim removed 10 bases at V and 10 bases at J, leaving 12 bases unmatched. Per germline, CDR1 MDHEN and CDR2 SYDVKM. This CDR3 is built from 15 residues.